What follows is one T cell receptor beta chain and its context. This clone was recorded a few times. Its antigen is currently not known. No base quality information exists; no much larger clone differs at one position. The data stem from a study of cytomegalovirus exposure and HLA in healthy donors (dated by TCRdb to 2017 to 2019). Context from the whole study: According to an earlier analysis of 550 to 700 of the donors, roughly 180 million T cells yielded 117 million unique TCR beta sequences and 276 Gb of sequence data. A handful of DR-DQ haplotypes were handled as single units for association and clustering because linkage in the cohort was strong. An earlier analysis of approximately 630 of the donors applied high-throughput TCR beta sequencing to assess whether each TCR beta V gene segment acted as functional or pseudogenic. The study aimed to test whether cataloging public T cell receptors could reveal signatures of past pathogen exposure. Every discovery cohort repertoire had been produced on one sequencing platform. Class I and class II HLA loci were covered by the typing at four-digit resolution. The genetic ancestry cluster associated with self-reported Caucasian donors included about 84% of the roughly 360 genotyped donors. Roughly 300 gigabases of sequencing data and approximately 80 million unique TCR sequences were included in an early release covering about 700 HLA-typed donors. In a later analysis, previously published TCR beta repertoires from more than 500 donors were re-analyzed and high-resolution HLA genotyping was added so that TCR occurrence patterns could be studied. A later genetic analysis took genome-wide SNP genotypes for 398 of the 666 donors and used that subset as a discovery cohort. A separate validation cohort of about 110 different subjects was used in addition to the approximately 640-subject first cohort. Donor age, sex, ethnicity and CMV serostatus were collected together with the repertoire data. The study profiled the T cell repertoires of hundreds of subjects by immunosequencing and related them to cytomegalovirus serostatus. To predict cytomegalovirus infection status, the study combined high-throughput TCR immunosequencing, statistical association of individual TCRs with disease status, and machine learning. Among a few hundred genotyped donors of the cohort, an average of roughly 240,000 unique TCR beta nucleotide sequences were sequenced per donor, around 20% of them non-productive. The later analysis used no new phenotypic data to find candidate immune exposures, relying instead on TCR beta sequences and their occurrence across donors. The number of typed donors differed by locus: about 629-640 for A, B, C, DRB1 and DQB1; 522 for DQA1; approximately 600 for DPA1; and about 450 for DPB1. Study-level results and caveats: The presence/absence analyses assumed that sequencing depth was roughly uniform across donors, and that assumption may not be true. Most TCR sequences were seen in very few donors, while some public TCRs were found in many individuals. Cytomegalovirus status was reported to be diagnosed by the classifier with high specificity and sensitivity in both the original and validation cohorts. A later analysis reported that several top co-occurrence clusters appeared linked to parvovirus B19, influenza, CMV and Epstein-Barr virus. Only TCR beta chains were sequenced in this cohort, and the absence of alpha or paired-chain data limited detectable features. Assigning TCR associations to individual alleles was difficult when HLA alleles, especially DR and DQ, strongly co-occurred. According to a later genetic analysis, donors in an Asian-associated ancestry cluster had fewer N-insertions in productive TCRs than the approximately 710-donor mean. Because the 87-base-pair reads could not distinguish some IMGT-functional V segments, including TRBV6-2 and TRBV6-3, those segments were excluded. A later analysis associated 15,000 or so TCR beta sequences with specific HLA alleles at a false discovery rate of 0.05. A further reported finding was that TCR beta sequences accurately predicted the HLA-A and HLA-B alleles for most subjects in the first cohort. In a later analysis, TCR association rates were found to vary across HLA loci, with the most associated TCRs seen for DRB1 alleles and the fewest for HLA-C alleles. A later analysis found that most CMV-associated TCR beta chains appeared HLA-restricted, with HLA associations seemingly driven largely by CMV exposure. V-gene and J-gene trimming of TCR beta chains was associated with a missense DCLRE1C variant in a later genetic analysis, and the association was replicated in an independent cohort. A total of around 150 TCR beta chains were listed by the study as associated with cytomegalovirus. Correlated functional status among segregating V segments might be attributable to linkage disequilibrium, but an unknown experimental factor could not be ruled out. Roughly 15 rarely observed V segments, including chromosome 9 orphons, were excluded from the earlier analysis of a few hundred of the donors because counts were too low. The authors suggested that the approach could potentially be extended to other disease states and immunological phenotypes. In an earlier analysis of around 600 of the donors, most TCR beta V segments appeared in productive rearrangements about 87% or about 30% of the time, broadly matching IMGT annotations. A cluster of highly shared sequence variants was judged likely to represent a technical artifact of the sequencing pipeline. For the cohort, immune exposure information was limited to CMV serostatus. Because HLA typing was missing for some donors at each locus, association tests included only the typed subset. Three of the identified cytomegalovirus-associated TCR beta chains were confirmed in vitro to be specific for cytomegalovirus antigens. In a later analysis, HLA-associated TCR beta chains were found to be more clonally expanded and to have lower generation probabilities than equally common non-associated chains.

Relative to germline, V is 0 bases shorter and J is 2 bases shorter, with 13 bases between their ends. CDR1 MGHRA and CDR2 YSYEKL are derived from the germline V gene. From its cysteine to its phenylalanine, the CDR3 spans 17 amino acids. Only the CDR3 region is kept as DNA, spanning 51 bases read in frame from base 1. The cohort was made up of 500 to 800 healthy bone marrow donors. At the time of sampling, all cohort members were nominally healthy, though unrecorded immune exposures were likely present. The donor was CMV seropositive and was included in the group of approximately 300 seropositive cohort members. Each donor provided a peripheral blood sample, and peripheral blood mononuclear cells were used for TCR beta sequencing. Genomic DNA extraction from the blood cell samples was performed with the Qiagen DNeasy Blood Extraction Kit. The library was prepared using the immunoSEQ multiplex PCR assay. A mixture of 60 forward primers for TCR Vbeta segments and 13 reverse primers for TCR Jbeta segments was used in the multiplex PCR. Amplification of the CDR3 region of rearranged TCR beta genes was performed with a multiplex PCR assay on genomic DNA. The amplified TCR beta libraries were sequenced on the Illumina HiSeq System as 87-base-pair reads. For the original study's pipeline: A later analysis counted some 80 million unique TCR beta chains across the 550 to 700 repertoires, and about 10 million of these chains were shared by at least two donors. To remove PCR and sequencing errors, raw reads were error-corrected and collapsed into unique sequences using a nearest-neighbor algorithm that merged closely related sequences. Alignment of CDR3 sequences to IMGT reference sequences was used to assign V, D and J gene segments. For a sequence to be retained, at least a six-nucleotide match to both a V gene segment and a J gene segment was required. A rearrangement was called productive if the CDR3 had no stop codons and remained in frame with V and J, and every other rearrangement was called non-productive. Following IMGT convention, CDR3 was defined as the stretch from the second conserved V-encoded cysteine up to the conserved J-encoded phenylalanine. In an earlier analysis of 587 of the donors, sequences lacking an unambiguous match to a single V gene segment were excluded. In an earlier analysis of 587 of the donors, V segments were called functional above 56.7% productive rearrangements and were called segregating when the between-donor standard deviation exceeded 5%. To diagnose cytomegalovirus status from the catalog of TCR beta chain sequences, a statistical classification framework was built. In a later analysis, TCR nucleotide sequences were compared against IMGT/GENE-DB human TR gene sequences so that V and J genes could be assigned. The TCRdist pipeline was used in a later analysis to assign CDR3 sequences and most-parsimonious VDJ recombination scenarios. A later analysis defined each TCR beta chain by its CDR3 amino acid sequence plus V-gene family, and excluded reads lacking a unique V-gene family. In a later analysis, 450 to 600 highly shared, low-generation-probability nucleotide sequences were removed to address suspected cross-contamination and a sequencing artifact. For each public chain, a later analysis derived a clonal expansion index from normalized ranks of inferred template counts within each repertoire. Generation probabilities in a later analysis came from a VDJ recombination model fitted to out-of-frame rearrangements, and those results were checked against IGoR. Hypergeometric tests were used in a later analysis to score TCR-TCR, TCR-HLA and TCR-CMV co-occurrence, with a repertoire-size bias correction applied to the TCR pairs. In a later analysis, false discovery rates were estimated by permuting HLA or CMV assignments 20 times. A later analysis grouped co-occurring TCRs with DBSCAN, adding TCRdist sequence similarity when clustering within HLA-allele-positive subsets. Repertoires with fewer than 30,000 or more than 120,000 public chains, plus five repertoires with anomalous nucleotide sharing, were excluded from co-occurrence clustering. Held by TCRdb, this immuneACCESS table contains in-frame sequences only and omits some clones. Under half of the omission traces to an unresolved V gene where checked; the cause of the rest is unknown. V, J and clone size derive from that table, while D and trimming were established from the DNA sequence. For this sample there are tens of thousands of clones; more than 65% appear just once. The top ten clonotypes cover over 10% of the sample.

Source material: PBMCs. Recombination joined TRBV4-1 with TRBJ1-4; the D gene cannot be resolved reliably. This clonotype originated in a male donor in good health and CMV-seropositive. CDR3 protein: CASSQERIGGTNEKLFF. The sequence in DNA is TGCGCCAGCAGCCAAGAAAGGATCGGCGGGACTAATGAAAAACTGTTTTTT.